The 4 T cell receptor beta chains listed next were all sequenced from one sample in a study of blood T cell repertoires in COVID-19. Using immunoSEQ multiplex PCR, the repertoire was profiled, and TCRdb retains in-frame clones only, with some absent. The data contain some 180,000 clones, more than 80% of them singletons. The specimen sequenced was peripheral blood. The receptors come from a woman aged 80 or over with COVID-19, enrolled during active disease.

This chain links TRBV7-2 with TRBJ1-1; D is undetermined. V was shortened by 5 bases and J by 6 bases, with 16 bases between the two germline ends. The CDR3 loop spans 14 amino acids. CDR1 and CDR2 from the germline V gene are SGHTA and FQGNSA. CDR3 sequence (DNA): TGTGCCAGCAGCAAAGCCAGCGGGTTGGCTGAAGCTTTCTTT. It yields the protein CASSKASGLAEAFF.

The rearrangement uses TRBV11-3 and TRBJ1-5, with no clear D. Trimming took off 0 bases at V and 6 bases at J, with 6 bases between the two ends. CDR3 size: 13 residues. Germline values: CDR1 SGHNT, CDR2 YENEEA. The CDR3: CASSLDRAQPQHF. The DNA for the CDR3 is TGTGCCAGCAGCTTAGATAGAGCTCAGCCCCAGCATTTT.

Concerning this clone itself: Other DNA sequences of this sample code for an identical CDR3. The rearrangement joins TRBV30 to TRBJ1-5; the D gene is possibly TRBD1 (5 bases). The germline V and J ends were trimmed by 0 bases and 4 bases, with 7 bases remaining between them. CDR3 length: 13 amino acids. CDR1 is GTSNPN and CDR2 is SVGIG in the germline V gene (reference sequence). CDR3 protein: CAWSVRGNQPQHF. The CDR3 coding sequence is TGTGCCTGGAGTGTTAGGGGTAATCAGCCCCAGCATTTT.

The chain links TRBV25-1 to TRBJ1-6; D is possibly TRBD1 (6 bases). Deletions cut 2 bases from V and 8 bases from J, with 13 bases between. The CDR3 spans 15 residues. The germline CDR1 and CDR2 sequences are MGHDK and SYGVNS. The CDR3 coding sequence is TGTGCCAGCAGTGAAATGGGCAGGGGTTATTCACCCCTCCACTTT. This sequence encodes CASSEMGRGYSPLHF.